A selection of T cell receptor beta chains follows, all from one sample in a study of CD8+ T cells in alopecia areata. The method was immunoSEQ multiplex PCR; TCRdb's version includes in-frame clones alone and lacks a portion of them. The repertoire holds hundreds of thousands of clones, with 60% as singletons. The sequencing here drew on CD4+ T cells sorted from blood, taken around week 54, from a patient treated with tofacitinib. The source of these receptors is a human donor with alopecia areata. CDR3s include the opening cysteine and the closing phenylalanine or tryptophan. Fields, in order: J gene, clone size, V gene, D gene, CDR3 DNA, CDR3 protein. The D gene is left open where the match is weak. Size tells how often a clone was seen (once, few, many) or the class of an expanded clone, and some rows leave it out.

TRBJ2-1,-,TRBV12-5,TRBD2,TGTGCTAGTGGTTTGGTACTTTTGCGGGGGGGCAATGAGCAGTTCTTC,CASGLVLLRGGNEQFF
TRBJ2-5,-,TRBV6-6,TRBD2,TGTGCCAGCAGCCAACTAGCGGACCAAGAGACCCAGTACTTC,CASSQLADQETQYF
TRBJ1-4,few,TRBV4-3,-,TGCGCCAGCAGCCAAGTTTTGCAGCTTGGTAATGAAAAACTGTTTTTT,CASSQVLQLGNEKLFF
TRBJ2-1,-,TRBV30,-,TGTGCCTGGAGTGCGGTGTCGAGCTCCTACAATGAGCAGTTCTTC,CAWSAVSSSYNEQFF
TRBJ1-4,few,TRBV20-1,-,TGCAGTGCCGGCGGGGAAAAACTGTTTTTT,CSAGGEKLFF
TRBJ2-7,-,TRBV6-5,TRBD1,TGTGCCAGCAGTCTCGGGACAGGGGGGTACGAGCAGTACTTC,CASSLGTGGYEQYF
TRBJ2-3,once,TRBV6-5,-,TGTGCCAGCAGTTACTCGAACGGGGGCACAGATACGCAGTATTTT,CASSYSNGGTDTQYF
TRBJ2-5,-,TRBV7-9,-,TGTGCCAGCAGCCCCCTAAAAGAGACCCAGTACTTC,CASSPLKETQYF
TRBJ1-2,once,TRBV28,-,TGTGCCAGCAGTTTGGCAGGGCCCTATGGCTACACCTTC,CASSLAGPYGYTF
TRBJ1-1,-,TRBV18,-,TGTGCCAGCTCACAACACCTTGGGACGGGTAACACTGAAGCTTTCTTT,CASSQHLGTGNTEAFF
TRBJ2-6,-,TRBV29-1,-,TGCAGCGTCTCGTACTCTGGGGCCAACGTCCTGACTTTC,CSVSYSGANVLTF
TRBJ2-7,-,TRBV5-6,-,TGTGCCAGCAGCTGGGGCGACGAGCAGTACTTC,CASSWGDEQYF
TRBJ1-2,-,TRBV29-1,TRBD1,TGCAGCGCCCGGGACAGGGACTATGGCTACACCTTC,CSARDRDYGYTF
TRBJ1-2,-,TRBV4-2,-,TGTGCCAGCAGTCCGGGGGACCCCCCCTATGGCTACACCTTC,CASSPGDPPYGYTF
TRBJ1-1,-,TRBV15,TRBD1,TGTGCCACCAGCACGACAGGGACAAACACTGAAGCTTTCTTT,CATSTTGTNTEAFF
TRBJ1-1,-,TRBV9,-,TGTGCCAGCAGCGTAGGGGGACCGAACACTGAAGCTTTCTTT,CASSVGGPNTEAFF
TRBJ1-1,-,TRBV30,-,TGTGCTCGCGGGCGGCGGGGGCCTGACACTGAAGCTTTCTTT,CARGRRGPDTEAFF
TRBJ2-1,-,TRBV5-6,TRBD1,TGTGCCAGCAGCTCGGGACAGGCACAGTTCTTC,CASSSGQAQFF
TRBJ2-3,-,TRBV5-1,TRBD2,TGCGCCAGCAGCTCCGGAGCACTAGCGGGGGGTATGACAGATACGCAGTATTTT,CASSSGALAGGMTDTQYF
TRBJ2-1,-,TRBV6-5,-,TGTGCCAGCAGGCGCCAGAGCTCCTACAATGAGCAGTTCTTC,CASRRQSSYNEQFF
TRBJ2-5,-,TRBV6-6,TRBD2,TGTGCCAGCAGTAATAGCGGGGGGGCCCGCACCCAGTACTTC,CASSNSGGARTQYF
TRBJ2-5,-,TRBV27,TRBD1,TGTGCCAGCAGTATGAGGACAGGGGGCGCGTTGGAGACCCAGTACTTC,CASSMRTGGALETQYF
TRBJ1-6,-,TRBV4-3,-,TGCGCCAGCAGCCAAGATCGGGCTTCACCCCTCCACTTT,CASSQDRASPLHF
TRBJ1-6,-,TRBV30,TRBD1,TGTGCCTGGAGTGTATCGGGACAGAGGAATAATTCACCCCTCCACTTT,CAWSVSGQRNNSPLHF
TRBJ1-2,-,TRBV5-4,-,TGTGCCAGCAGCTTGGAAGGGTTTGGTGGCTACACCTTC,CASSLEGFGGYTF
TRBJ2-7,-,TRBV5-6,-,TGTGCCAGCAGCTTCACAGGTCAGCCCTCCTACGAGCAGTACTTC,CASSFTGQPSYEQYF